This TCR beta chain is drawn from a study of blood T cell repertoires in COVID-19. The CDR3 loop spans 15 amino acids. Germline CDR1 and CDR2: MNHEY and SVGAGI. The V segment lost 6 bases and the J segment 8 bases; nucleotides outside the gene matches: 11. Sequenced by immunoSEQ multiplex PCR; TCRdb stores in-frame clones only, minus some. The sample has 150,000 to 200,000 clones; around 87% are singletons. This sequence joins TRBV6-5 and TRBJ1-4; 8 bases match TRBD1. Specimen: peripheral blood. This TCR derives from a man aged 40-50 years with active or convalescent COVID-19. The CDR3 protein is CASRRGQGVIEKLFF. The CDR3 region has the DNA TGTGCCAGCAGAAGAGGACAGGGAGTGATAGAAAAACTGTTTTTT.